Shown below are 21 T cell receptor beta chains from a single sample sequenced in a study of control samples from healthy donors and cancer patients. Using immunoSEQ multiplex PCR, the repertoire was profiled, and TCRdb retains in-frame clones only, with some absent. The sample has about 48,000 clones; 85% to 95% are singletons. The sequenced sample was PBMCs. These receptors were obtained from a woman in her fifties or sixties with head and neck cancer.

The CDR3, as DNA: TGCGCCAGCAGCTTGGGTGGACTCTCAACTAATGAAAAACTGTTTTTT. Translation gives CASSLGGLSTNEKLFF. This rearrangement joins TRBV5-1 to TRBJ1-4; D ambiguous. The ends were cut back, 0 bases at V and 0 bases at J, with 9 bases in the middle. Germline V gene lookup returns CDR1 SGHRS and CDR2 YFSETQ. The CDR3 contains 16 residues.

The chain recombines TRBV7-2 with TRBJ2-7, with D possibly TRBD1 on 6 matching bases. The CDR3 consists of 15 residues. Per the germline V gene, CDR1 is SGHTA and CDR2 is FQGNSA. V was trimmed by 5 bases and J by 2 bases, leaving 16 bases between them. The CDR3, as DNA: TGTGCCAGCAGCGTAAGGGACACCTTCACCTACGAGCAGTACTTC. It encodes CASSVRDTFTYEQYF.

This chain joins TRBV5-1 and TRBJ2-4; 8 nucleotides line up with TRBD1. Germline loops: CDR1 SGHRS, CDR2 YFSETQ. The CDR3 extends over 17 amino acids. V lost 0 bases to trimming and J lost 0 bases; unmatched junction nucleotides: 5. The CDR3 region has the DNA TGCGCCAGCAGCTTGGCGGACAGGGAGAGAGCCAAAAACATTCAGTACTTC. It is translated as CASSLADRERAKNIQYF.

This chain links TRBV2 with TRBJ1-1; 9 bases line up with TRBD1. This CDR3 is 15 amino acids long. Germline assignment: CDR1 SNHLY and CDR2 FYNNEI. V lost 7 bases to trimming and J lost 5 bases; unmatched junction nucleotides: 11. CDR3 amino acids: CASKYWTGEGTEAFF. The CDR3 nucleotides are TGTGCCAGCAAATACTGGACAGGGGAGGGGACTGAAGCTTTCTTT.

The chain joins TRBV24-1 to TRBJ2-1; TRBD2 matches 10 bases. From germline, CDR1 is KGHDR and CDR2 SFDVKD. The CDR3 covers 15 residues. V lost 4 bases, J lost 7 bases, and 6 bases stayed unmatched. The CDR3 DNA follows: TGTGCCACCAGTGACCCTAGCGGGAGTCGGAATGAGCAGTTCTTC. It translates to CATSDPSGSRNEQFF.

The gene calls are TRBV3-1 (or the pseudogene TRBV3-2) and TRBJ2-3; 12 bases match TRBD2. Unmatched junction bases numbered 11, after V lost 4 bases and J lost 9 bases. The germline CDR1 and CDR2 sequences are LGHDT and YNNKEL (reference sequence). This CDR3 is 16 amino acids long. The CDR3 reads CASSPSTSGRGGTQYF. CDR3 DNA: TGTGCCAGCAGCCCCTCGACTAGCGGGAGAGGTGGCACGCAGTATTTT.

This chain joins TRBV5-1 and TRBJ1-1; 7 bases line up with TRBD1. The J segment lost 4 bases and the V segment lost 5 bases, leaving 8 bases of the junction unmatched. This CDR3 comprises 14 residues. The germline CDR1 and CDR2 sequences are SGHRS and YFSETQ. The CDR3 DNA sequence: TGCGCCAGCAGTTTTCAGGGGGAAGGCACTGAAGCTTTCTTT. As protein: CASSFQGEGTEAFF.

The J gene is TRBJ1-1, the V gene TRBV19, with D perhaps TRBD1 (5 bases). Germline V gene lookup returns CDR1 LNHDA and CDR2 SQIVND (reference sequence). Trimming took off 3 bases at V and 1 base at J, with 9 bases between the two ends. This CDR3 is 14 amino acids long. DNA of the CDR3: TGTGCCAGTAGTATTTGGGGCGGGAACACTGAAGCTTTCTTT. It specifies CASSIWGGNTEAFF.

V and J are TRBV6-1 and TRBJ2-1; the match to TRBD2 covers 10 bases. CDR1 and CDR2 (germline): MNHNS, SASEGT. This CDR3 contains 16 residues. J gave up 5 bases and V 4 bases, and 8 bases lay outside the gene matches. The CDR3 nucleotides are TGTGCCAGCAGTGCCGTGCTAGCGGGGGTTCACAATGAGCAGTTCTTC. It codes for CASSAVLAGVHNEQFF.

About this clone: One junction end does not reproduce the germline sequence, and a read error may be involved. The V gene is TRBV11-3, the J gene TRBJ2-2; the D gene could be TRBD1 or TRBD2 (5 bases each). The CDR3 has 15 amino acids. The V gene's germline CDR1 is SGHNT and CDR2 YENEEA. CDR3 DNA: TGTGCCAGCAGCTTAGAGGGGGTCGAACACCGGGGAGCTGTTTTT. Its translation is CASSLEGVEHRGAVF.

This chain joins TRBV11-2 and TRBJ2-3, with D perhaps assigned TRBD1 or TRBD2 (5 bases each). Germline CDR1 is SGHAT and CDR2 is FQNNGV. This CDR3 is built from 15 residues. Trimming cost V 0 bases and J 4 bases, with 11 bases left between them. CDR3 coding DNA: TGTGCCAGCAGCTTAGAGGGACCACGGGCAGATACGCAGTATTTT. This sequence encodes CASSLEGPRADTQYF.

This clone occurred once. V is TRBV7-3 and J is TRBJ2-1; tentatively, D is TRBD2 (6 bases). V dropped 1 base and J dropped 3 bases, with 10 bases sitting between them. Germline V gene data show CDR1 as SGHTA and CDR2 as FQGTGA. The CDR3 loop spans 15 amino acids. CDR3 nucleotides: TGTGCCAGCAGCTTAAGGGGGGTTGACTACAATGAGCAGTTCTTC. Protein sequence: CASSLRGVDYNEQFF.

The DNA of the CDR3 is TGTGCCAGCAGCCAGGCTCCGGGACAGGGAAACACTGAAGCTTTCTTT. Residues: CASSQAPGQGNTEAFF. The chain recombines TRBV4-2 with TRBJ1-1, with TRBD1 matching over 9 bases. Germline V gene lookup returns CDR1 LGHNA and CDR2 YNFKEQ. J was trimmed by 2 bases and V by 3 bases; bases with no gene match: 7. The CDR3 sequence is 16 residues long.

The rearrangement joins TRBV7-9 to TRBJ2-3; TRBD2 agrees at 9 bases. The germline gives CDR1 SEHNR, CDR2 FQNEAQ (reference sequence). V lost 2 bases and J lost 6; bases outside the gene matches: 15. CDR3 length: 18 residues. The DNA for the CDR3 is TGTGCCAGCAGCTTACCTGCCGCGGGAGGGGCTAGCGCGGATACGCAGTATTTT. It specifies CASSLPAAGGASADTQYF.

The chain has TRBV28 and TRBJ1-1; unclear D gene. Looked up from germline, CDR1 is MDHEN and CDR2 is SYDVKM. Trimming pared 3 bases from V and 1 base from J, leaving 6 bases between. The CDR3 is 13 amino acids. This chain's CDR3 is CASSFQRNTEAFF. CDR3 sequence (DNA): TGTGCCAGCAGTTTCCAGCGGAACACTGAAGCTTTCTTT.

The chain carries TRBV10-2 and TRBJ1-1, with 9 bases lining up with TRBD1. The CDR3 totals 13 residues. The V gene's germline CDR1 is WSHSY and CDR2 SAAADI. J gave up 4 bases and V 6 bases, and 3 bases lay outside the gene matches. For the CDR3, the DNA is TGCGCCAGCAGCGAGACAGGGGGCACTGAAGCTTTCTTT. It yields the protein CASSETGGTEAFF.

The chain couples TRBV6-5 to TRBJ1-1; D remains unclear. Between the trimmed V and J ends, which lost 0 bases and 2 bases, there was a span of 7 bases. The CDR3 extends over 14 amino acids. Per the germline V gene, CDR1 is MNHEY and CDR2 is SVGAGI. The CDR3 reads CASSYSEGNTEAFF. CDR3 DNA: TGTGCCAGCAGTTACTCGGAGGGAAACACTGAAGCTTTCTTT.

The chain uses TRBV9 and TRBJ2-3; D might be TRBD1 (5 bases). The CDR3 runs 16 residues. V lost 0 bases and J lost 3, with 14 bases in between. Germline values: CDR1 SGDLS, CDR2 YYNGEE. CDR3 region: CASSVGLGKGTDTQYF. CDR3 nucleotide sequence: TGTGCCAGCAGCGTAGGATTGGGGAAGGGGACAGATACGCAGTATTTT. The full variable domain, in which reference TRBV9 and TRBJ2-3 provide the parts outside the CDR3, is DSGVTQTPKHLITATGQRVTLRCSPRSGDLSVYWYQQSLDQGLQFLIQYYNGEERAKGNILERFSAQQFPDLHSELNLSSLELGDSALYFCASSVGLGKGTDTQYFGPGTRLTVL.

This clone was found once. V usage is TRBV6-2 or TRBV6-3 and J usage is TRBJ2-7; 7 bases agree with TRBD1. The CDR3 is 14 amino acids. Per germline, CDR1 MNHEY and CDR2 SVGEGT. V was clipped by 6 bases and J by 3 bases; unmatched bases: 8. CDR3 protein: CASSRGQPFYEQYF. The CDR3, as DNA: TGTGCCAGCAGCCGGGGACAGCCATTCTACGAGCAGTACTTC.

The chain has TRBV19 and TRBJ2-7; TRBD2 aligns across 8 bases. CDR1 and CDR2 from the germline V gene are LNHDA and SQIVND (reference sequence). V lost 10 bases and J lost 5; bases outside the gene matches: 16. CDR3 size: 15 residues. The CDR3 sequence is CATYPPGTRLNEQYF. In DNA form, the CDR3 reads TGTGCCACCTACCCACCCGGGACTAGGTTGAACGAGCAGTACTTC. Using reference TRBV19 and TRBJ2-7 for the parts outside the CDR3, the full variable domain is DGGITQSPKYLFRKEGQNVTLSCEQNLNHDAMYWYRQDPGQGLRLIYYSQIVNDFQKGDIAEGYSVSREKKESFPLTVTSAQKNPTAFYLCATYPPGTRLNEQYFGPGTRLTVT.

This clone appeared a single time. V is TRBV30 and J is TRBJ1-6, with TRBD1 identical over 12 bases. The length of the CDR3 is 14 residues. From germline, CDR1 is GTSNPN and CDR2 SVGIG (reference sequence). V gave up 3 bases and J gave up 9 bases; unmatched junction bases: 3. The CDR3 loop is CAWSPGQGASPLHF. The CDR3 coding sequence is TGTGCCTGGAGCCCGGGACAGGGGGCTTCACCCCTCCACTTT.